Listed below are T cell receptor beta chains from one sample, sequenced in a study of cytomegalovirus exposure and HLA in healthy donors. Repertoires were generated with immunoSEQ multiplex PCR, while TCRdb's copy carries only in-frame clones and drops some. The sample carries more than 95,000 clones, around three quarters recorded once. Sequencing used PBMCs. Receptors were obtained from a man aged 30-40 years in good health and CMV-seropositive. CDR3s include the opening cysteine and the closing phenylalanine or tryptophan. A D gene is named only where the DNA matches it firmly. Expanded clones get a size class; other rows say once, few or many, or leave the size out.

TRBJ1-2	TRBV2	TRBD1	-	CASTLGQERGYTF	TGTGCCAGCACATTAGGACAGGAAAGGGGCTACACCTTC
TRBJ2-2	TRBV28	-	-	CASRLGAPRRLPNTGELFF	TGTGCCAGCAGATTGGGGGCCCCCCGAAGGCTACCGAACACCGGGGAGCTGTTTTTT
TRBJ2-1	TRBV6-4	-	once	CASSEGGDYNEQFF	TGTGCCAGCAGTGAGGGCGGGGACTACAATGAGCAGTTCTTC
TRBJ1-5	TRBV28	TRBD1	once	CASSLNRDRGYQPQHF	TGTGCCAGCAGTTTAAACCGGGACAGGGGTTATCAGCCCCAGCATTTT
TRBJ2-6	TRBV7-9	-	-	CASSVGFSGANGLTF	TGTGCCAGCAGCGTGGGGTTCTCTGGGGCCAACGGCCTGACTTTC
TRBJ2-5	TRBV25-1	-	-	CASSETDIAETQYF	TGTGCCAGCAGTGAAACGGACATTGCAGAGACCCAGTACTTC
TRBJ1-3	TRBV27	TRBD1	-	CASSSGTGGTTIYF	TGTGCCAGCAGTTCCGGGACAGGGGGAACCACCATATATTTT
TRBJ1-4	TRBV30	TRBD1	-	CAWSSRQGHEKLFF	TGTGCCTGGAGTTCCCGACAGGGGCACGAAAAACTGTTTTTT
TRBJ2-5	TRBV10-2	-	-	CASGPRVGETQYF	TGCGCCAGCGGGCCGAGGGTGGGGGAGACCCAGTACTTC
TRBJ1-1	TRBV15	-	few	CATSRDLVGAQGGEAFF	TGTGCCACCAGCAGAGATCTGGTGGGGGCCCAGGGAGGGGAAGCTTTCTTT
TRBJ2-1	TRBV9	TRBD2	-	CASSALAGVLNEQFF	TGTGCCAGCAGCGCCCTAGCGGGAGTTCTGAATGAGCAGTTCTTC
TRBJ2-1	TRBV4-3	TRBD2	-	CASSLLAGGTYNEQFF	TGCGCCAGCAGCCTTTTAGCGGGGGGGACCTACAATGAGCAGTTCTTC
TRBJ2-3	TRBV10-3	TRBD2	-	CAISEGLAGTTDTQYF	TGTGCCATCAGTGAAGGACTAGCGGGGACCACAGATACGCAGTATTTT
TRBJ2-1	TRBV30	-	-	CAWSVRLAGEQFF	TGTGCCTGGAGTGTACGGCTAGCCGGTGAGCAGTTCTTC
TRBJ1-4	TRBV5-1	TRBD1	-	CASSLQGAGNEKLFF	TGCGCCAGCAGCTTACAGGGGGCCGGTAATGAAAAACTGTTTTTT
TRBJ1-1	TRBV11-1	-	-	CASSLSTEAFF	TGTGCCAGCAGCTTGAGCACTGAAGCTTTCTTT
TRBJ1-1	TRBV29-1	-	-	CSVVQALATEAFF	TGCAGCGTCGTACAGGCCTTGGCCACTGAAGCTTTCTTT
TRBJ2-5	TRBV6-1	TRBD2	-	CASSVLAGGQETQYF	TGTGCCAGCAGTGTACTAGCGGGGGGTCAAGAGACCCAGTACTTC
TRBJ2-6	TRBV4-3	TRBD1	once	CASSPDPGQGAGANGLTF	TGCGCCAGCAGCCCAGACCCGGGACAGGGTGCTGGGGCCAACGGCCTGACTTTC
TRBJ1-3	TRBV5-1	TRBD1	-	CASSLGPGQRNTIYF	TGCGCCAGCAGCTTGGGCCCGGGACAGCGTAACACCATATATTTT
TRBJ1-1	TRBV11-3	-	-	CASSLGGDTEAFF	TGTGCCAGCAGCTTAGGAGGGGACACCGAAGCTTTCTTT
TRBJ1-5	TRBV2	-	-	CASSRTFEDQPQHF	TGTGCCAGCAGTCGGACTTTCGAAGATCAGCCCCAGCATTTT
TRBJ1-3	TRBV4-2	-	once	CASSQDEVSGNTIYF	TGTGCCAGCAGCCAAGATGAGGTTTCTGGAAACACCATATATTTT
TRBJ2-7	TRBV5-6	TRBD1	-	CASSRDGTGFHEQYF	TGTGCCAGCAGCAGGGACGGGACAGGGTTCCACGAGCAGTACTTC
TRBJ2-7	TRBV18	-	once	CASSPRVIADSYEQYF	TGTGCCAGCTCACCGAGGGTTATTGCGGACTCCTACGAGCAGTACTTC
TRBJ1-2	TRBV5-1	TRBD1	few	CASSSSSGTGGNYGYTF	TGCGCCAGCAGCTCCTCTTCCGGGACAGGGGGCAACTATGGCTACACCTTC
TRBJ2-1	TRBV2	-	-	CASSFRSSYNEQFF	TGTGCCAGCAGTTTCCGGAGCTCCTACAATGAGCAGTTCTTC
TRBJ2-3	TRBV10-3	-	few	CAISGQGRADTQYF	TGTGCCATCAGTGGACAGGGGAGGGCAGATACGCAGTATTTT
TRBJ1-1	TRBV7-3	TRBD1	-	CASSSGTGENTEAFF	TGTGCCAGCAGCTCGGGGACAGGGGAAAACACTGAAGCTTTCTTT
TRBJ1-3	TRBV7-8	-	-	CASSPKRNQGMVGNTIYF	TGTGCCAGCAGCCCGAAGCGAAATCAGGGGATGGTGGGAAACACCATATATTTT
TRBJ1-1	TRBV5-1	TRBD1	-	CASSTGQGAGNTEAFF	TGCGCCAGCAGCACGGGACAGGGGGCGGGGAACACTGAAGCTTTCTTT
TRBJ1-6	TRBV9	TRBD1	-	CASSQGQLRSYNSPLHF	TGTGCCAGCAGCCAGGGACAGCTACGCTCCTATAATTCACCCCTCCACTTT
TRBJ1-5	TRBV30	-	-	CAWSVSGNQPQHF	TGTGCCTGGAGTGTCAGCGGCAATCAGCCCCAGCATTTT
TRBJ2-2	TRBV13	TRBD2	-	CASSSRLAGVIGELFF	TGTGCCAGCAGCTCCCGGCTAGCGGGAGTTATCGGGGAGCTGTTTTTT
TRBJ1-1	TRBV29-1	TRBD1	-	CSVERTGRGEAFF	TGCAGCGTTGAACGGACAGGGCGGGGGGAAGCTTTCTTT
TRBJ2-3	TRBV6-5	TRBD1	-	CASSYKTGGFTDTQYF	TGTGCCAGCAGTTACAAAACAGGGGGCTTCACAGATACGCAGTATTTT
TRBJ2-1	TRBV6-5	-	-	CASQRAGSGNEQFF	TGTGCCAGCCAACGGGCAGGGTCAGGGAATGAGCAGTTCTTC
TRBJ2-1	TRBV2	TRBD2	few	CASSEQRDSNEQFF	TGTGCCAGCAGTGAACAGCGGGATTCGAATGAGCAGTTCTTC
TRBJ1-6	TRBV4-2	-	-	CASSQADSPLHF	TGTGCCAGCAGCCAAGCGGATTCACCCCTCCACTTT
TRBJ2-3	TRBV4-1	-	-	CASSQVSLVSTDTQYF	TGCGCCAGCAGCCAAGTCTCACTAGTCAGCACAGATACGCAGTATTTT
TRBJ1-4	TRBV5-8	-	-	CASSNYGVGLEKLFF	TGTGCCAGCAGCAATTACGGAGTGGGTCTTGAAAAACTGTTTTTT
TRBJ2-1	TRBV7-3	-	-	CASSGGARFGYNEQFF	TGTGCCAGCAGCGGCGGGGCGAGGTTCGGTTACAATGAGCAGTTCTTC
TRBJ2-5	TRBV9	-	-	CASSVDTTSGETQYF	TGTGCCAGCAGCGTAGACACAACCTCAGGCGAGACCCAGTACTTC
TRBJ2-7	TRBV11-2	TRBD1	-	CASSLTGGFYEQYF	TGTGCCAGCAGCCTGACAGGGGGGTTCTACGAGCAGTACTTC
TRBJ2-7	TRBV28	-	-	CASSPRRQEQYF	TGTGCCAGCAGTCCCCGTCGACAGGAGCAGTACTTC
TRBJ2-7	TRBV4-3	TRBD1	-	CASSQSQQGQGDYEQYF	TGCGCCAGCAGCCAATCCCAGCAGGGACAGGGGGACTACGAGCAGTACTTC
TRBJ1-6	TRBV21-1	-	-	CASSKGMGRDNSPLHF	TGTGCCAGCAGCAAAGGAATGGGCAGGGATAATTCACCCCTCCACTTT
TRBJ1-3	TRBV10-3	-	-	CAISDRARNTIYF	TGTGCCATCAGTGACAGGGCTAGGAACACCATATATTTT
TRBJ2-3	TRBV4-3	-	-	CASSQGTTNTDTQYF	TGCGCCAGCAGCCAAGGGACTACCAACACAGATACGCAGTATTTT
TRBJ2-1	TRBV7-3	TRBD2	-	CASSPREGIYNEQFF	TGTGCCAGCAGCCCTCGGGAGGGCATCTACAATGAGCAGTTCTTC
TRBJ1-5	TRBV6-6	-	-	CASSPDRPTGNQPQHF	TGTGCCAGCAGTCCTGACAGGCCAACAGGCAATCAGCCCCAGCATTTT
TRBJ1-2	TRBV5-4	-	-	CASSPSTGVYGYTF	TGTGCCAGCAGCCCTTCGACGGGAGTGTATGGCTACACCTTC